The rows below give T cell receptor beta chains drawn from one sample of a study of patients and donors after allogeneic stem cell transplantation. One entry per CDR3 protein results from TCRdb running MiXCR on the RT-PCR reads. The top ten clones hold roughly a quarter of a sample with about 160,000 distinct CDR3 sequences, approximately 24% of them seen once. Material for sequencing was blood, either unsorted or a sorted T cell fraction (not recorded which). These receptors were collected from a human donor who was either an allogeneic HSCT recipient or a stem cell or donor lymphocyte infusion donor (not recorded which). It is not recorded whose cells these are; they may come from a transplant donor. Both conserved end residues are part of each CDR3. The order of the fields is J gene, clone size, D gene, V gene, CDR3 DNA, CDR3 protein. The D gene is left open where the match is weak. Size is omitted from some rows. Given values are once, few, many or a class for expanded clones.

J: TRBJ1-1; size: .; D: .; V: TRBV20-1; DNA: TGCAGTGCTCTTGACAGTGTTGAAGCTTTCTTT; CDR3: CSALDSVEAFF
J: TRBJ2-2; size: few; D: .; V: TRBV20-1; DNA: TGCAGTGCCATACGTGAAGGAGCGAACACCGGGGAGCTGTTTTTT; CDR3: CSAIREGANTGELFF
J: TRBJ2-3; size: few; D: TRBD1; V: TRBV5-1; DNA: TGCGCCAGCAGCTTACTACAGGGGCCAGATACGCAGTATTTT; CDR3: CASSLLQGPDTQYF
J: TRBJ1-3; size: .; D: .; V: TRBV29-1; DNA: TGCAGCGTTGCAGGGCGCTCTGGAAACACCATATATTTT; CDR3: CSVAGRSGNTIYF
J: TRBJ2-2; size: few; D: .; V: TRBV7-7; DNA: TGTGCCAGCAGCGTCTCCCTCACCGGGGAGCTGTTTTTT; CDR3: CASSVSLTGELFF
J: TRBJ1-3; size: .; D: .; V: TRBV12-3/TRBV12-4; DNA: TGTGCCAGCATGAGGGACTTGACCTCTGGAAACACCATATATTTT; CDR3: CASMRDLTSGNTIYF
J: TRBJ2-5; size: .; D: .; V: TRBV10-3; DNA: TGTGCCATCAGTGAGTTGGATGGGGAGACCCAGTACTTC; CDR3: CAISELDGETQYF
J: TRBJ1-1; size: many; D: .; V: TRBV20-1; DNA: TGCAGTGCTAGAGCCCGGATGGGGAACACTGAAGCTTTCTTT; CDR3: CSARARMGNTEAFF
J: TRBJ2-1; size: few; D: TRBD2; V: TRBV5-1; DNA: TGCGCCAGCAGCTTGGCCGCGGGGGGAATCTACAATGAGCAGTTCTTC; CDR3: CASSLAAGGIYNEQFF
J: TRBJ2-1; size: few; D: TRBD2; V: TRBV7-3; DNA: TGTGCCAGCAGCGAAGAGCTAGCGGGAGTTAGCGATGAGCAGTTCTTC; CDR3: CASSEELAGVSDEQFF
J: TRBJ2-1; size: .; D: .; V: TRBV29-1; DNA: TGCAGCGTTGTGGTCCTAGGCAACTACAATGAGCAGTTCTTC; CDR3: CSVVVLGNYNEQFF
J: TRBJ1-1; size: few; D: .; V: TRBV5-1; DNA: TGCGCCAGCAGCTCCGTAGCGACGGTAAACACTGAAGCTTTCTTT; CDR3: CASSSVATVNTEAFF
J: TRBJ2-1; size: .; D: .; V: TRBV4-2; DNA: TGTGCCAGCAGCCAAGCCGGACAGACTGAGCAGTTCTTC; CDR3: CASSQAGQTEQFF
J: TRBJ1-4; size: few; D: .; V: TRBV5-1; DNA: TGCGCCAGCAGCTTGGCCGGCCTCGCAACTAATGAAAAACTGTTTTTT; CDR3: CASSLAGLATNEKLFF
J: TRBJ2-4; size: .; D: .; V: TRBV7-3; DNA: TGTGCCAGCAGCTTATCCCCCGTTGTTAGGAACATTCAGTACTTC; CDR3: CASSLSPVVRNIQYF
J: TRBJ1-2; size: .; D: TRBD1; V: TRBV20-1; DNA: TGCAGTGCTAAGACCGGGACAGGGAAGGGCTACACCTTC; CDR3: CSAKTGTGKGYTF
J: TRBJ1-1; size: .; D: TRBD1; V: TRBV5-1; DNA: TGCGCCAGCAGAACAAATATCGGGACAGGGACCACTGAAGCTTTCTTT; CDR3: CASRTNIGTGTTEAFF
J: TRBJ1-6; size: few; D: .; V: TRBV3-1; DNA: TGTGCCAGCAGCCAAGATGCGTACTCACCCCTCCACTTT; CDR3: CASSQDAYSPLHF
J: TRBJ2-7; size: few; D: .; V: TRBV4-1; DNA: TGCGCCAGCAGCCAAAGGAGGGAGATTGCGTCCTACGAGCAGTACTTC; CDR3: CASSQRREIASYEQYF
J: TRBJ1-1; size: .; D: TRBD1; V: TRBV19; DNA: TGTGCCAGTAGTATAGGACAGGGGTATACTGAAGCTTTCTTT; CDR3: CASSIGQGYTEAFF
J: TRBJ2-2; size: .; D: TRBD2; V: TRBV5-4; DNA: TGTGCCAGCAGCCTAGCGGGGAAAAACACCGGGGAGCTGTTTTTT; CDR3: CASSLAGKNTGELFF
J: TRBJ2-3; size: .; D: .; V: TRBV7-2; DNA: TGTGCCAGCAGCTTAAAATGGTGGGACACAGATACGCAGTATTTT; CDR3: CASSLKWWDTDTQYF
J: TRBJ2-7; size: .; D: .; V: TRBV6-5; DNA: TGTGCCAGCAGTTACAGCTCCTACGAGCAGTACTTC; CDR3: CASSYSSYEQYF
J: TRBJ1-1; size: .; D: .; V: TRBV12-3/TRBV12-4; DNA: TGTGCCAGCAGTTTAGACCCGAGGACTGAAGCTTTCTTT; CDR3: CASSLDPRTEAFF
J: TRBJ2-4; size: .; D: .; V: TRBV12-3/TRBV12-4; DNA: TGTGCCAGCAGTTTCGGGGGAACGGGAAACATTCAGTACTTC; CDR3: CASSFGGTGNIQYF
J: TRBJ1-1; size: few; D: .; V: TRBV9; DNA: TGTGCCAGCAGCGTAGGATTGGCCCACACTGAAGCTTTCTTT; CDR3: CASSVGLAHTEAFF
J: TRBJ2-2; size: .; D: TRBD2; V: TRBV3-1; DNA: TGTGCCAGCAGCCAAGATATACTAGCGGGGGGGCGTGGCACCGGGGAGCTGTTTTTT; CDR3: CASSQDILAGGRGTGELFF
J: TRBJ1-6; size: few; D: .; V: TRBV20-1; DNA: TGCAGTGCTAGAGTAGGTCAGGGGAATTCACCCCTCCACTTT; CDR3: CSARVGQGNSPLHF
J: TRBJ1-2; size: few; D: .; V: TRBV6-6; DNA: TGTGCCAGCCTTGCGGCGGGCGAGGGGTCCTCGCACACCTTC; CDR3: CASLAAGEGSSHTF
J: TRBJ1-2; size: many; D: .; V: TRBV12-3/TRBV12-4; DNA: TGTGCCAGCAGTCCCGGGGAGGACTATGGCTACACCTTC; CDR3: CASSPGEDYGYTF
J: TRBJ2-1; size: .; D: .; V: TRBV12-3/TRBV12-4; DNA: TGTGCCAGCACGGAACGGGACATTCTAGGGAATGAGCAGTTCTTC; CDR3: CASTERDILGNEQFF